Listed below are T cell receptor beta chains from one sample, sequenced in a study of beta chain features in type 1 diabetes. TCRdb's copy holds only in-frame clones and misses some; the assay was immunoSEQ multiplex PCR. The table includes some 150,000 clones, about 9.4% detected once. The sequenced sample was naive CD4+ T cells from blood. The receptors were gathered from a man younger than 35 in good health. CDR3s include the opening cysteine and the closing phenylalanine or tryptophan. Fields, in order: CDR3 protein, CDR3 DNA, clone size, J gene, V gene, CDR3 length, D gene. D genes are given only for firm matches. Rows may omit the clone size; those that give it use once, few, many or a size class.

CAIQGITGELFF | TGTGCCATACAGGGAATTACCGGGGAGCTGTTTTTT | NA | TRBJ2-2 | TRBV28 | 12 | NA
CASSGPGQGQETQYF | TGTGCCAGTAGTGGGCCGGGACAGGGCCAAGAGACCCAGTACTTC | NA | TRBJ2-5 | TRBV19 | 15 | TRBD1
CASSPIIQETQYF | TGTGCCAGCTCACCAATCATTCAAGAGACCCAGTACTTC | many | TRBJ2-5 | TRBV18 | 13 | NA
CASSPRQVPYNEQFF | TGTGCCAGCTCACCACGGCAGGTACCCTACAATGAGCAGTTCTTC | few | TRBJ2-1 | TRBV18 | 15 | NA
CASSGQGPYNEQFF | TGTGCCAGCAGTGGACAGGGTCCCTACAATGAGCAGTTCTTC | NA | TRBJ2-1 | TRBV6-5 | 14 | TRBD1
CASSQGGHRSTDTQYF | TGTGCCAGCAGCCAAGGGGGACACAGAAGCACAGATACGCAGTATTTT | few | TRBJ2-3 | TRBV7-2 | 16 | NA
CASSLDFRADTQYF | TGCGCCAGCAGCTTGGATTTCAGGGCCGATACGCAGTATTTT | NA | TRBJ2-3 | TRBV5-1 | 14 | NA
CATSREGRMITAYGYTF | TGTGCCACCAGCAGAGAGGGGCGGATGATCACGGCTTATGGCTACACCTTC | few | TRBJ1-2 | TRBV15 | 17 | NA
CASSKKWGANEKLFF | TGTGCCAGCAGCAAGAAGTGGGGAGCTAATGAAAAACTGTTTTTT | NA | TRBJ1-4 | TRBV7-2 | 15 | NA
CASNPPGTGNEQFF | TGTGCCAGCAATCCCCCGGGGACAGGCAATGAGCAGTTCTTC | few | TRBJ2-1 | TRBV2 | 14 | TRBD1
CASSLGEYQETQYF | TGTGCCAGCAGCTTAGGGGAGTACCAAGAGACCCAGTACTTC | NA | TRBJ2-5 | TRBV11-2 | 14 | NA
CASSLGGFGDIQYF | TGTGCCAGCAGCCTTGGGGGGTTTGGGGACATTCAGTACTTC | NA | TRBJ2-4 | TRBV7-3 | 14 | NA
CASSQRGSGGAVDTQYF | TGCGCCAGCAGCCAAAGAGGGAGCGGGGGGGCTGTAGATACGCAGTATTTT | NA | TRBJ2-3 | TRBV4-3 | 17 | TRBD2
CASWGLGDEQYF | TGTGCCAGCTGGGGACTAGGGGACGAGCAGTACTTC | NA | TRBJ2-7 | TRBV6-5 | 12 | TRBD2
CASSYSGTGGIYGYTF | TGTGCCAGCAGTTACTCCGGGACAGGGGGGATCTATGGCTACACCTTC | NA | TRBJ1-2 | TRBV6-5 | 16 | TRBD1
CAISDEGLAVTYEQYF | TGTGCCATCAGTGACGAGGGACTAGCGGTTACCTACGAGCAGTACTTC | NA | TRBJ2-7 | TRBV10-3 | 16 | TRBD2
CASSRSGTNTGELFF | TGTGCCAGCAGTCGTAGCGGCACGAACACCGGGGAGCTGTTTTTT | few | TRBJ2-2 | TRBV7-9 | 15 | NA
CASSQGQGRTEAFF | TGTGCCAGCAGCCAAGGACAGGGACGGACTGAAGCTTTCTTT | few | TRBJ1-1 | TRBV4-2 | 14 | TRBD1